Listed below are T cell receptor beta chains from one sample, sequenced in a study of T cell repertoires in cytomegalovirus infection. TCRdb reanalysed the reads using MiXCR and keeps one entry per CDR3 protein. Of about 450,000 distinct CDR3 sequences detected, under 40% appear once; the ten largest clones hold roughly 13%. The sequenced sample was PBMCs. Every receptor here comes from a human donor in good health (CMV status not recorded). Some clones in this sample may be carry-over from other donors' samples. CDR3s include the opening cysteine and the closing phenylalanine or tryptophan. A D gene is named only where the DNA matches it firmly. Not all rows give a size; the values are once, few, many and, for expanded clones, a class.

many	TRBJ1-3	NA	TRBV7-2	TGTGCCAGCATCCCAACCCGAGGTGGAAACACCATATATTTT	CASIPTRGGNTIYF
few	TRBJ1-5	NA	TRBV5-6	TGTGCCAGCAGCTTCGGACACCAAAATCAGCCCCAGCATTTT	CASSFGHQNQPQHF
few	TRBJ2-7	NA	TRBV11-2	TGTGCCAGCAGCTTAGGCAGGGTCGAGCAGTACTTC	CASSLGRVEQYF
NA	TRBJ2-7	TRBD2	TRBV27	TGTGCCACTCGAAGCGGGGGGGCCTACGAGCAGTACTTC	CATRSGGAYEQYF
many	TRBJ2-1	NA	TRBV7-9	TGTGCCAGCAGCTTAGCTAGCCCCGGACGGCATGAGCAGTTCTTC	CASSLASPGRHEQFF
NA	TRBJ2-7	NA	TRBV7-9	TGTGCCAGCAGCGGGGATGGGCCCTACGATCAGTACTTC	CASSGDGPYDQYF
many	TRBJ2-1	NA	TRBV7-8	TGTGCCAGCAGCTTAGTAGCACAAGGGGGGAAGTTCTTC	CASSLVAQGGKFF
few	TRBJ2-7	NA	TRBV6-1	TGTGCCAGCAGTGCAAGGGACGGTCACTCCTACGAGCAGTACTTC	CASSARDGHSYEQYF
NA	TRBJ1-4	NA	TRBV5-1	TGCGCCAGCAGGAGGAACAGGCGGAGTGAAAAACTGTTTTTT	CASRRNRRSEKLFF
NA	TRBJ1-2	NA	TRBV5-4	TGTGCCAGCAGCGAGAGGCCCGGAGATATCTATGGCTACACCTTC	CASSERPGDIYGYTF
NA	TRBJ2-1	NA	TRBV7-2	TGTGCCAGCAGCCACCGCCCCCTAACAGGGATCGGGTATGAGCAGTTCTTC	CASSHRPLTGIGYEQFF
many	TRBJ2-1	TRBD2	TRBV11-1	TGTGCCAGCAGCGCTCCGCTAGCGGGGGTGCCAGGGGGTGAGCAGTTCTTC	CASSAPLAGVPGGEQFF
few	TRBJ2-7	TRBD2	TRBV12-3/TRBV12-4	TGTGCCAGCAGTTTGGGACGGGGGGGCCCGAGCGAGCAGTACTTC	CASSLGRGGPSEQYF
NA	TRBJ2-5	NA	TRBV12-3/TRBV12-4	TGTGCCGGAAGCTACTCAGAGACCCAGTACTTC	CAGSYSETQYF
NA	TRBJ2-5	NA	TRBV11-2	TGTCCCAGCAGTTTCTACACGCAAGAGACCCAGTACTTC	CPSSFYTQETQYF
NA	TRBJ2-3	NA	TRBV29-1	TGCAGCGTTGAACATCTGGGGCCAACAGATACGCAGTATTTT	CSVEHLGPTDTQYF
NA	TRBJ2-3	TRBD1	TRBV27	TGTGCCACCGCGGACAGGGGTTTGGATACGCAGTATTTT	CATADRGLDTQYF
many	TRBJ1-2	NA	TRBV6-1	TGTGCCAGCTCGCCGAGATATGGCTACACCTTC	CASSPRYGYTF
many	TRBJ2-1	NA	TRBV7-2	TGTGCCAGCAGCTTATCACAAGGAGGTACAATGGCGATCTTC	CASSLSQGGTMAIF
NA	TRBJ2-7	TRBD1	TRBV7-6	TGTGCCAGCAGTGGACCGGGACAGGGGGACTCCTACGAGCAGTACTTC	CASSGPGQGDSYEQYF
NA	TRBJ1-1	TRBD1	TRBV19	TGTGCCAGTAGTATCGGACAGGGTAAGAACACTGAAGCTTTCTTT	CASSIGQGKNTEAFF
NA	TRBJ2-1	NA	TRBV25-1	TGTGCCAGCAGTGAAACAGGGACCCGAAATGAGCAGTTCTTC	CASSETGTRNEQFF
many	TRBJ2-1	NA	TRBV6-2/TRBV6-3	TGTGCCAGCAGCCCTAGACCCAATGAGCAGTTCTTC	CASSPRPNEQFF
NA	TRBJ2-7	NA	TRBV10-3	TGTGCCATCAGTGAAGATTTGGGAGGGGGCGAGCAGTACTTC	CAISEDLGGGEQYF
NA	TRBJ2-7	TRBD1	TRBV3-1	TGTGCCAGCAGCCTAGGGACAGGGCGCGAGCAGTACTTC	CASSLGTGREQYF
NA	TRBJ2-1	NA	TRBV2	TGTGCCAGCAGTGTTAAATGGGGGTATGCTGAGCAGTTCTTC	CASSVKWGYAEQFF
NA	TRBJ2-7	NA	TRBV12-3/TRBV12-4	TGTGCCAGCAGTTTGGTGGGGGGCTTTTCCTACGAGCAGTACTTC	CASSLVGGFSYEQYF
once	TRBJ1-1	NA	TRBV6-2/TRBV6-3	TGTGCCAGCAGTTATGCAGGACTCAACACTGAAGCTTTCTTT	CASSYAGLNTEAFF